The 16 T cell receptor beta chains listed next were all sequenced from one sample in a study of Ad26.COV2.S vaccination and SARS-CoV-2 variants. Libraries were prepared by immunoSEQ multiplex PCR; TCRdb keeps only in-frame clonotypes and omits some of them. The sample yields approximately 350,000 clones, 80% to 90% seen once. Noted treatment: 19 received Ad26.COV2.S at low or high dose, single or two shots; 5 received placebo; per-sample allocation not given. The samples date from day 63 after the first vaccine or placebo injection. The starting material was peripheral blood, obtained in a trial of Ad26.COV2.S vaccine versus placebo. The receptors shown here come from a person between 18 and 65 years old who received the Ad26.COV2.S COVID-19 vaccine or a placebo.

The rearrangement links TRBV6-6 to TRBJ2-5; D ambiguous. The CDR3 contains 13 residues. CDR1 and CDR2 from the germline V gene are MNHNY and SVGAGI (reference sequence). The V gene lost 2 bases and the J gene lost 2 bases, with 6 bases spanning the gap. The CDR3 protein is CASSYGQQETQYF. The CDR3 DNA is TGTGCCAGCAGTTACGGTCAGCAAGAGACCCAGTACTTC.

The chain combines TRBV5-1 with TRBJ2-7; 7 bases agree with TRBD1. The J segment lost 7 bases and the V segment lost 4 bases, leaving 5 bases of the junction unmatched. CDR3 size: 12 residues. The germline gives CDR1 SGHRS, CDR2 YFSETQ. CDR3 in DNA: TGCGCCAGCAGCCCTGACAGGGCAGAGCAGTACTTC. Its protein is CASSPDRAEQYF. Full variable domain (missing parts from reference TRBV5-1 and TRBJ2-7): KAGVTQTPRYLIKTRGQQVTLSCSPISGHRSVSWYQQTPGQGLQFLFEYFSETQRNKGNFPGRFSGRQFSNSRSEMNVSTLELGDSALYLCASSPDRAEQYFGPGTRLTVT.

J is TRBJ1-5 and V is TRBV6-2 or TRBV6-3; D call uncertain. This CDR3 comprises 13 residues. The germline V and J ends were trimmed by 6 bases and 0 bases, with 6 bases remaining between them. The germline V gene encodes CDR1 MNHEY and CDR2 SVGEGT. The CDR3 loop reads CASSDYSNQPQHF. CDR3 DNA sequence: TGTGCCAGCAGCGATTATAGCAATCAGCCCCAGCATTTT.

This sequence joins TRBV2 and TRBJ2-5, with TRBD2 as a possible D gene (6 bases). V was pared by 7 bases and J by 1 base, with 10 bases between. This CDR3 contains 13 residues. Germline-derived CDR1 and CDR2 are SNHLY and FYNNEI. The CDR3 region has the DNA TGTGCCAGCAAACGGGGGACCCAAGAGACCCAGTACTTC. It encodes CASKRGTQETQYF.

The CDR3 DNA follows: TGTGCCACCAGCAGAGACTCCTGGAGCTCCTACGAGCAGTACTTC. This codes for CATSRDSWSSYEQYF. The rearrangement links TRBV15 to TRBJ2-7; D is ambiguous. Trimming pared 0 bases from V and 0 bases from J, leaving 9 bases between. From germline, CDR1 is LNHNV and CDR2 YYDKDF (reference sequence). The CDR3 sequence is 15 residues long.

Here the CDR3 reads CAAAGGGGGTDTQYF. DNA for the CDR3: TGTGCCGCAGCTGGGGGGGGCGGGGGCACAGATACGCAGTATTTT. The V and J genes are TRBV28 and TRBJ2-3; D might be TRBD2 (7 bases). The V end was cut by 11 bases, the J end by 1 base, with 19 bases between. CDR1 and CDR2 from the germline V gene are MDHEN and SYDVKM. The CDR3 loop spans 15 amino acids.

The DNA of the CDR3 is TGTGCCAGCAGACCAGGGCAGGGAGGCTATGGCTACACCTTC. Amino acids: CASRPGQGGYGYTF. This chain joins TRBV11-3 and TRBJ1-2; a possible D gene is TRBD1 (5 bases). Trimming removed 6 bases at V and 4 bases at J, with 15 bases between. Germline lookup yields CDR1 SGHNT and CDR2 YENEEA. The CDR3 extends over 14 amino acids.

This clone was recorded a few times. The chain uses TRBV25-1 and TRBJ1-2; 10 bases line up with TRBD1. The germline V gene encodes CDR1 MGHDK and CDR2 SYGVNS. The CDR3 contains 15 residues. V trimming: 10 bases; J trimming: 3 bases; junction bases outside the gene matches: 11. The CDR3 region has the DNA TGTGCCACCGCCTGGGGGACAGGGGCTCACTATGGCTACACCTTC. Amino acid sequence: CATAWGTGAHYGYTF.

The V call is TRBV29-1, the J call TRBJ2-4; D may be TRBD1 (6 bases). Germline lookup yields CDR1 SQVTM and CDR2 ANQGSEA. This CDR3 region has 11 residues. The germline V and J ends were trimmed by 6 bases and 5 bases, with 8 bases remaining between them. CDR3 DNA sequence: TGCAGCGTGACAGGAGAAAACATTCAGTACTTC. Translating gives CSVTGENIQYF. Together with reference TRBV29-1 and TRBJ2-4, the CDR3 gives the full variable domain: SAVISQKPSRDICQRGTSLTIQCQVDSQVTMMFWYRQQPGQSLTLIATANQGSEATYESGFVIDKFPISRPNLTFSTLTVSNMSPEDSSIYLCSVTGENIQYFGAGTRLSVL.

The V call is TRBV6-6, the J call TRBJ1-1; no reliable D call. Germline CDR1 is MNHNY and CDR2 is SVGAGI (reference sequence). The CDR3 consists of 12 residues. V was shortened by 5 bases and J by 6 bases, with 10 bases between the two germline ends. This CDR3 reads CASSPYSAEAFF. CDR3 DNA sequence: TGTGCCAGCAGTCCTTATAGTGCTGAAGCTTTCTTT.

The V call is TRBV7-9, the J call TRBJ1-1, with 7 bases lining up with TRBD1. Germline lookup yields CDR1 SEHNR and CDR2 FQNEAQ (reference sequence). This CDR3 is built from 16 residues. Trimming took 1 base from V and 1 from J; bases not matched to a gene: 6. The CDR3 sequence is CASSLGRDRENTEAFF. For the CDR3, the DNA is TGTGCCAGCAGCTTAGGCCGGGACAGAGAGAACACTGAAGCTTTCTTT.

The chain carries TRBV30 and TRBJ2-3; D uncertain. Looked up from germline, CDR1 is GTSNPN and CDR2 is SVGIG (reference sequence). This CDR3 region has 16 residues. Trimming took off 0 bases at V and 5 bases at J, with 18 bases between the two ends. Here the CDR3 DNA reads TGTGCCTGGAGTGTACTACTGGTTAGTGTGGGAGATACGCAGTATTTT. Amino acids: CAWSVLLVSVGDTQYF.

The count of this clone is one. V is TRBV7-2 and J is TRBJ2-2, with a possible D match to TRBD2 (6 bases). Germline loops: CDR1 SGHTA, CDR2 FQGNSA. The V end lost 7 bases, the J end lost 1 base, and 10 bases lay between the germline ends. This CDR3 spans 14 amino acids. The chain's CDR3 is CASIRDWNTGELFF. The CDR3 region has the DNA TGTGCCAGCATCCGGGACTGGAACACCGGGGAGCTGTTTTTT.

This chain links TRBV5-1 with TRBJ2-3; possibly TRBD2 for D (5 bases). V was pared by 4 bases and J by 1 base, with 13 bases between. This CDR3 is 15 amino acids long. Germline values: CDR1 SGHRS, CDR2 YFSETQ. CDR3 protein: CASSPAPGGTDTQYF. The CDR3 bases are TGCGCCAGCAGCCCCGCCCCCGGGGGCACAGATACGCAGTATTTT.

Only one count was recorded for this clone. The chain couples TRBV5-4 to TRBJ1-2; 7 nucleotides align to TRBD1. Germline loops: CDR1 SGHNT, CDR2 YYREEE (reference sequence). The CDR3 length is 14 residues. Trimming removed 4 bases from V and 8 bases from J; junction bases left unmatched: 11. The chain's CDR3 is CASSRPTGSDGYTF. The DNA for the CDR3 is TGTGCCAGCAGCCGTCCGACAGGGAGTGACGGCTACACCTTC.

J is TRBJ1-5 and V is TRBV7-2; no clear D gene. Germline-derived CDR1 and CDR2 are SGHTA and FQGNSA. V lost 2 bases and J lost 9, with 11 bases in between. The CDR3 spans 13 residues. As DNA, the CDR3 is TGTGCCAGCAGCTTACGGCACGGTACGCCCCAGCATTTT. Translated: CASSLRHGTPQHF.